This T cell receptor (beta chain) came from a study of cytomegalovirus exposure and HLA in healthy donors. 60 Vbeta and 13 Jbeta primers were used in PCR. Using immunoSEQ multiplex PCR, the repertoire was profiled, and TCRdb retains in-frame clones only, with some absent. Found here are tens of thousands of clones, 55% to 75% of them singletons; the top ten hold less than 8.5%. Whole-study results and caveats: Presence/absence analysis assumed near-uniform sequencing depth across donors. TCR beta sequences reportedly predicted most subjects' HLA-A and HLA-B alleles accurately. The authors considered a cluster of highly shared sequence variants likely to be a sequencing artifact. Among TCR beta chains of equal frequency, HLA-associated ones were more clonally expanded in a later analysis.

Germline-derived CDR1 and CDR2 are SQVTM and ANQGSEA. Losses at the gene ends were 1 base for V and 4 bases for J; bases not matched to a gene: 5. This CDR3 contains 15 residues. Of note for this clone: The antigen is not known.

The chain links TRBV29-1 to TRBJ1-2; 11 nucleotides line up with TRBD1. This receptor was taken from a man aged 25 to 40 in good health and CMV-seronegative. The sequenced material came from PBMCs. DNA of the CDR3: TGCAGCGTTGAAGGGACAGGGGGCTTAAGCTATGGCTACACCTTC. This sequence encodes CSVEGTGGLSYGYTF.